The 4 T cell receptor beta chains given below trace back to one sample, sequenced in a study of blood T cell repertoires in COVID-19. This table comes from immunoSEQ multiplex PCR, and its TCRdb copy is limited to in-frame clones, with some not included. The sample has under 300,000 clones, around 87% seen once. The sequencing sample was made of peripheral blood. These receptors were taken from a woman between 65 and 79 years old with active or convalescent COVID-19.

The rearrangement uses TRBV7-2 and TRBJ2-5, with 10 nucleotides matching TRBD2. Per the germline V gene, CDR1 is SGHTA and CDR2 is FQGNSA. This CDR3 has 15 residues. V gave up 5 bases and J gave up 5 bases; unmatched junction bases: 8. The CDR3 DNA is TGTGCCAGCAGCCCACGGTCGGGACTAGCGGAGACCCAGTACTTC. Its translation: CASSPRSGLAETQYF.

The chain links TRBV11-2 to TRBJ2-7; D remains ambiguous. V was clipped by 0 bases and J by 4 bases, with 10 bases between them. This CDR3 contains 14 residues. CDR1 is SGHAT, CDR2 FQNNGV, per germline. CDR3 region: CASSLENSPYEQYF. The CDR3, as DNA: TGTGCCAGCAGCTTAGAAAATAGTCCATACGAGCAGTACTTC.

The V gene is TRBV11-2, the J gene TRBJ2-1, with 12 bases fitting TRBD1. The CDR3 consists of 16 residues. Looked up from germline, CDR1 is SGHAT and CDR2 is FQNNGV. J was trimmed by 5 bases and V by 6 bases; bases with no gene match: 8. CDR3 in DNA: TGTGCCAGCAGGGTACGGGGACAGGGGGCCCACAATGAGCAGTTCTTC. Protein sequence: CASRVRGQGAHNEQFF.

The chain carries TRBV6-2 or TRBV6-3 and TRBJ1-2; D remains unclear. V gave up 2 bases and J gave up 5 bases, with 18 bases separating them. The CDR3 consists of 16 residues. CDR1 is MNHEY, CDR2 SVGEGT, per germline. CDR3 DNA sequence: TGTGCCAGCAGTTACGAGCGATCGGGGAGCAATTATGGCTACACCTTC. Translating it yields CASSYERSGSNYGYTF.